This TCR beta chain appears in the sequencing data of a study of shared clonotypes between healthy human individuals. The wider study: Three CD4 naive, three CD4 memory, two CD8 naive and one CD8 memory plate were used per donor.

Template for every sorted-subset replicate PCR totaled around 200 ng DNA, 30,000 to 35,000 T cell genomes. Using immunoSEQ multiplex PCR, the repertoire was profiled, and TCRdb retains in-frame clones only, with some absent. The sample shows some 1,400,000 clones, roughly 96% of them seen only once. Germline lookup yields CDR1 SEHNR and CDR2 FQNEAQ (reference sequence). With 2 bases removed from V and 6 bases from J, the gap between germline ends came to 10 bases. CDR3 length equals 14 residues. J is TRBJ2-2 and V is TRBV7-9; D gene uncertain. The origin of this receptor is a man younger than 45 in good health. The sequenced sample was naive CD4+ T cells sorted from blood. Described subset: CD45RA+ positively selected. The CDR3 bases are TGTGCCAGCAGCTTAAGTCTTTATGCCGGGGAGCTGTTTTTT. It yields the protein CASSLSLYAGELFF.